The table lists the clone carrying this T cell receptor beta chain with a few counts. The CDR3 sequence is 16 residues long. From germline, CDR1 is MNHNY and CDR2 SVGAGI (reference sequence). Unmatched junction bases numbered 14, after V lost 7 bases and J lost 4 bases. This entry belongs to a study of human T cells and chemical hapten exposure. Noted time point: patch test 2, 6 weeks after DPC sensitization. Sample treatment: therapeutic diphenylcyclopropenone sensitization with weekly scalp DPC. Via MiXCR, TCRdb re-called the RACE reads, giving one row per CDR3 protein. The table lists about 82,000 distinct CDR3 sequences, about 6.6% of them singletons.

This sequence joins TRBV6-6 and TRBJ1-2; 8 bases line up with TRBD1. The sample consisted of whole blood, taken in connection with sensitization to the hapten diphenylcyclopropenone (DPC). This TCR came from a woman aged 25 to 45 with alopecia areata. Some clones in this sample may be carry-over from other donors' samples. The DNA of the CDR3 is TGTGCCAGCAACAACGGATCCCCCGGGACAGGCTATGGCTACACCTTC. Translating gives CASNNGSPGTGYGYTF.